This T cell receptor beta chain appears in the sequencing data of a study of regulatory T cells in long-lasting Graves disease. Regarding the study as a whole: There was favoring of TRBV28, TRBJ1-2 and TRBJ2-5 in persistent disease. Whereas approximately 980 public clonotypes were shared by new patients, persistent patients shared more, at 2,500 to 3,500. Those with persistent Graves' had less TCR diversity than newly diagnosed patients.

Note on this clonotype: What it recognizes is unknown.

Sequencing libraries for TCR beta were prepared with iRepertoire HTBI primers and Arm-PCR of CDR3 regions. TCRdb re-analysed the multiplex PCR reads in MiXCR, keeping a single row per CDR3 protein. Among about 660,000 distinct CDR3 sequences listed, 25% to 30% were seen once. Time point defined: persistent/refractory GD, antithyroid drugs over 5 years with positive TRAb. PBMCs were the source of the RNA used for TCR sequencing. Germline lookup yields CDR1 DFQATT and CDR2 SNEGSKA (reference sequence). Deletions cut 3 bases from V and 2 bases from J, with 14 bases between. This CDR3 has 15 amino acids. The chain combines TRBV20-1 with TRBJ1-5; D not certain. The receptor's source is a female donor with Graves disease. The source was peripheral blood mononuclear cells (PBMCs), collected when the disease was refractory, from a patient treated with antithyroid drugs. CDR3 bases: TGCAGTGCTAGGACGTCGGGCGGTCGCAATCAGCCCCAGCATTTT. It is translated as CSARTSGGRNQPQHF.